This T cell receptor (beta chain) emerged from a study of technical replicates of blood from several donors. Assay used: immunoSEQ multiplex PCR; TCRdb lists only in-frame clones, some missing. The sample gives approximately 13,000 clones, more than 75% of which show up once; about an eighth is in the top ten. The sequencing input was PBMCs. The TCR comes from a human donor in good health.

The CDR3, as DNA: TGTGCCAGCAGCTTTATGCGGGGGGTGGTCCAGCCCCAGCATTTT. Translating it yields CASSFMRGVVQPQHF. The chain has TRBV5-8 and TRBJ1-5; maybe TRBD1 (5 bases). V dropped 2 bases and J dropped 7 bases, with 16 bases sitting between them. The CDR3 contains 15 residues. Germline CDR1 SGHTS, CDR2 YDEGEE.